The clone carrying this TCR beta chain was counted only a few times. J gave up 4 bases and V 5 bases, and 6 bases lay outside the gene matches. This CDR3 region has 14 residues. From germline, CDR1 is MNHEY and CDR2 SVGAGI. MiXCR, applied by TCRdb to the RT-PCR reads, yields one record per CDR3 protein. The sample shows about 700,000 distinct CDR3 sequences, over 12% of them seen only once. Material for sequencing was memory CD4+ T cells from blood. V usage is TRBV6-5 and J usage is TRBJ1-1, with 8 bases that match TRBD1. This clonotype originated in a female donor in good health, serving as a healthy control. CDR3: CASSRQGTVTEAFF. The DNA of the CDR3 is TGTGCCAGCAGTAGACAGGGGACGGTCACTGAAGCTTTCTTT.